This T cell receptor beta chain is from a study of CD8+ T cells in alopecia areata. Study observations and caveats: Normal-skin resident alphabeta T cells also appear among scalp sample sequences. Patients showed less clear TCR sequence sharing than mice, possibly partly because of HLA diversity. Normal scalp showed lower clonality than lesional scalp, especially alopecia totalis/universalis.

This clone was observed once. The antigen remains undetermined. Per the germline V gene, CDR1 is LGHNA and CDR2 is YNFKEQ. The CDR3 has 15 amino acids. V dropped 0 bases and J dropped 4 bases, with 10 bases sitting between them. RNA extraction and reverse transcription yielded cDNA as sequencing template. Only in-frame clones appear in the TCRdb table, and some are missing; sequencing was by immunoSEQ multiplex PCR. The sample gives about 100,000 clones, 55% to 75% of which show up once; 20% to 25% is in the top ten. Sequenced material: CD8+ T cells sorted from blood. The sequence was collected from a human donor in good health. This chain connects TRBV4-2 to TRBJ1-3, with no clear D. The CDR3 reads CASSQDRFSGNTIYF. CDR3 coding DNA: TGTGCCAGCAGCCAAGATCGATTCAGCGGAAACACCATATATTTT.